This T cell receptor beta chain was obtained from a study of blood T cell repertoires in COVID-19. Study overall: The study drew acute and convalescent COVID-19 samples from the United States, Italy and Spain. Sources were T cells, B-cell-depleted T cells, or PBMCs; the material itself was cDNA or gDNA.

Authors' processing steps: From reference gene primer amplification, estimates of nucleated cell counts were derived. The method was immunoSEQ multiplex PCR; TCRdb's version includes in-frame clones alone and lacks a portion of them. Clone size and V and J calls were adopted from that table, with D and trimming inferred from the DNA. The table lists roughly 150,000 clones, around 85% of them singletons, with 5% in the top ten. V lost 8 bases to trimming and J lost 5 bases, with 8 bases between them. Germline CDR1 MNHEY, CDR2 SMNVEV (reference sequence). This CDR3 is 11 amino acids long. The gene calls are TRBV27 and TRBJ2-3; D gene uncertain. The sequence derives from a human donor in a cohort sampled during active COVID-19. Sample: peripheral blood. CDR3 amino acids: CASGFGDTQYF. The CDR3 DNA reads as TGTGCCAGCGGCTTTGGAGATACGCAGTATTTT.